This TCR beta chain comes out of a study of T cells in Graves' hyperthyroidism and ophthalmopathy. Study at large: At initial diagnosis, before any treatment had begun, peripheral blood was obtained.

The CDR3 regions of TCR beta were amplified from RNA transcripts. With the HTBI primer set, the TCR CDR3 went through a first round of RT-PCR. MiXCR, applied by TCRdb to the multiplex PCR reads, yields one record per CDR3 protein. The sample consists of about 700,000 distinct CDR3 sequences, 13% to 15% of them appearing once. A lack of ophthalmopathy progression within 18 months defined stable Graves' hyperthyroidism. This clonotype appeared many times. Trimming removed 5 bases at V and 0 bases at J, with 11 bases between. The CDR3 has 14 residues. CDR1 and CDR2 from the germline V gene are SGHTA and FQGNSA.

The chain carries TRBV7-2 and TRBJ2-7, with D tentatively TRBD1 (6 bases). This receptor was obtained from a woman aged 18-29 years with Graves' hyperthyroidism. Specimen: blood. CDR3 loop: CASSTDSSSYEQYF. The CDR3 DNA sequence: TGTGCCAGCAGCACGGACAGTAGCTCCTACGAGCAGTACTTC. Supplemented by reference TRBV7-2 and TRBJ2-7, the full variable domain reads GAGVSQSPSNKVTEKGKDVELRCDPISGHTALYWYRQSLGQGLEFLIYFQGNSAPDKSGLPSDRFSAERTGGSVSTLTIQRTQQEDSAVYLCASSTDSSSYEQYFGPGTRLTVT.